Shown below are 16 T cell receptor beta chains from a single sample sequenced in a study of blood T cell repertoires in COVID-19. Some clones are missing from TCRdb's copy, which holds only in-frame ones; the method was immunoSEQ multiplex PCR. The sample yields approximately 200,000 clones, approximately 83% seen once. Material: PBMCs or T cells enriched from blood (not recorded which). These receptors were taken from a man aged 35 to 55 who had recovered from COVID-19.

The CDR3 is CASSSPLLEAGAYNEQFF. The DNA for the CDR3 is TGTGCCAGCAGTTCCCCGCTGCTCGAAGCGGGGGCCTACAATGAGCAGTTCTTC. The rearrangement uses TRBV27 and TRBJ2-1; 8 bases line up with TRBD2. Germline-derived CDR1 and CDR2 are MNHEY and SMNVEV (reference sequence). This CDR3 is 18 amino acids long. Trimming removed 4 bases from V and 2 bases from J; junction bases left unmatched: 13.

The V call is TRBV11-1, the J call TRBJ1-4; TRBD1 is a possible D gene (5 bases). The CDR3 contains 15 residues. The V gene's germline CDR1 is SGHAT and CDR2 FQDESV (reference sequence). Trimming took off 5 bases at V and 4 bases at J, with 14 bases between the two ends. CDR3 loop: CASSPMGLNNEKLFF. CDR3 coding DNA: TGTGCCAGCAGCCCAATGGGACTCAATAATGAAAAACTGTTTTTT.

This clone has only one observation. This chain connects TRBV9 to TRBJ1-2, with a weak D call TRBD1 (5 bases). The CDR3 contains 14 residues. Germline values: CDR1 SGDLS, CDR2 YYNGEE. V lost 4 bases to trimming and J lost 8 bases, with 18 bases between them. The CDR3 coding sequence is TGTGCCAGCAGCCCTAGTGGGGGGTTTTTGGGCTACACCTTC. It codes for CASSPSGGFLGYTF.

The CDR3 here is CASSPYTTGPGMNTEAFF. The CDR3 nucleotides read TGCGCCAGCAGCCCATATACAACCGGTCCCGGGATGAACACTGAAGCTTTCTTT. The chain joins TRBV5-1 to TRBJ1-1; D gene uncertain. This CDR3 contains 18 residues. V was trimmed by 4 bases and J by 0 bases, leaving 22 bases between them. From germline, CDR1 is SGHRS and CDR2 YFSETQ.

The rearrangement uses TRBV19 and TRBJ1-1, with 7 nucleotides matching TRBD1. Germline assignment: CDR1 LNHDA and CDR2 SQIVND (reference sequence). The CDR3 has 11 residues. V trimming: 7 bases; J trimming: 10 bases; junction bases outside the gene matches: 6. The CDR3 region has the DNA TGTGCCAGTAATAGACAGGGCGTAGCTTTCTTT. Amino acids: CASNRQGVAFF.

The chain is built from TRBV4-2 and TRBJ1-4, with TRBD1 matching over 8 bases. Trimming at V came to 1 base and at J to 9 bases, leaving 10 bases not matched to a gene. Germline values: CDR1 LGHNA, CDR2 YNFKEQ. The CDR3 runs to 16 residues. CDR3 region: CASSQVEGQEGQKLFF. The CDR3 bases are TGTGCCAGCAGCCAAGTGGAGGGACAGGAGGGGCAAAAACTGTTTTTT.

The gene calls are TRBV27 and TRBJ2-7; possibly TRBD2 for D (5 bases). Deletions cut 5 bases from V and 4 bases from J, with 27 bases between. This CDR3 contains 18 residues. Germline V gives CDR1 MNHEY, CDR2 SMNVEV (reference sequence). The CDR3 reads CASSPKVGNRAMEYEQYF. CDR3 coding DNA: TGTGCCAGCAGTCCAAAGGTCGGGAATCGGGCAATGGAATACGAGCAGTACTTC.

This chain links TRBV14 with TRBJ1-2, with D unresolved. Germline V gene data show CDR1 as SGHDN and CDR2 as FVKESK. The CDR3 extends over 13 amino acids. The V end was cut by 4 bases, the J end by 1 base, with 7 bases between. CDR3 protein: CASSLGFNYGYTF. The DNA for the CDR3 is TGTGCCAGCAGCCTCGGGTTTAACTATGGCTACACCTTC.

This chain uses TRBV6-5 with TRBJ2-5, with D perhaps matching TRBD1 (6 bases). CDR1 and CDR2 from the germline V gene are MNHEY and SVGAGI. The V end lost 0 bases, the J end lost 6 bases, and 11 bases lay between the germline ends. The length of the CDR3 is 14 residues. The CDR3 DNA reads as TGTGCCAGCAGTTACTCAACAGGGTCGAAGACCCAGTACTTC. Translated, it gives CASSYSTGSKTQYF.

The CDR3 nucleotides read TGTGCCAGCAGTCTCCGTCCGACTCCGACCTACGAGCAGTACTTC. Its protein product is CASSLRPTPTYEQYF. This chain links TRBV27 with TRBJ2-7; D remains unclear. From germline, CDR1 is MNHEY and CDR2 SMNVEV (reference sequence). The CDR3 spans 15 residues. V was clipped by 5 bases and J by 2 bases, with 16 bases between them.

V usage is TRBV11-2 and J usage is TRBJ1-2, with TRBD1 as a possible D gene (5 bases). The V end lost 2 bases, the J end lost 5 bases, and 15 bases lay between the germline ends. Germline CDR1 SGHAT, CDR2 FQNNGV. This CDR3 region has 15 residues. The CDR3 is CASSLIEPGQYGYTF. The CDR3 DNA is TGTGCCAGCAGCTTAATCGAACCAGGGCAGTATGGCTACACCTTC. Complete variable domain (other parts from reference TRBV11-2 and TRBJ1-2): EAGVAQSPRYKIIEKRQSVAFWCNPISGHATLYWYQQILGQGPKLLIQFQNNGVVDDSQLPKDRFSAERLKGVDSTLKIQPAKLEDSAVYLCASSLIEPGQYGYTFGSGTRLTVV.

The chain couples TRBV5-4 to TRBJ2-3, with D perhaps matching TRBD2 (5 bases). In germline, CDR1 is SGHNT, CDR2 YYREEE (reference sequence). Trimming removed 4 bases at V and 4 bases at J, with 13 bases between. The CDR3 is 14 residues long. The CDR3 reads CASSVQGGPDTQYF. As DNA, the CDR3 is TGTGCCAGCAGCGTCCAAGGAGGCCCAGATACGCAGTATTTT.

In DNA, the CDR3 is TGTGCCAGCAGTGAAGCCGGCAGGTCCTACGAGCAGTACTTC. This translates into CASSEAGRSYEQYF. This chain connects TRBV6-1 to TRBJ2-7; D remains ambiguous. This CDR3 spans 14 amino acids. V lost 0 bases and J 1 base, leaving 7 bases between the germline ends. CDR1 is MNHNS, CDR2 SASEGT, per germline.

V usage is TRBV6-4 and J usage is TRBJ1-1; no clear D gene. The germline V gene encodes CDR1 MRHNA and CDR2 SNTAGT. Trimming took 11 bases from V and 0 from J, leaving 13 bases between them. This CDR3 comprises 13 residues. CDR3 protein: CAHIVGVNTEAFF. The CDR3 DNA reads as TGTGCCCACATCGTCGGGGTGAACACTGAAGCTTTCTTT.

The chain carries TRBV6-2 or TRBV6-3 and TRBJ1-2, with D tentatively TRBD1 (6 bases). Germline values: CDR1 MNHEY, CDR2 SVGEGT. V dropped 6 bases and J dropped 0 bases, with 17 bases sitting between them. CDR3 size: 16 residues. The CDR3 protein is CASSLYREPSNYGYTF. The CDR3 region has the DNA TGTGCCAGCAGCCTCTACAGGGAACCTTCTAACTATGGCTACACCTTC.

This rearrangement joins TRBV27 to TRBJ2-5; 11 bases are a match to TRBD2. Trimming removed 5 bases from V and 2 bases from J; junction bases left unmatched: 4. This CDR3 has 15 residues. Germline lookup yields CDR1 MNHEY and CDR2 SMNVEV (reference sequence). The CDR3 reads CASSTLAGGQETQYF. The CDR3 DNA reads TGTGCCAGCAGTACTCTAGCGGGGGGACAAGAGACCCAGTACTTC.